These 27 T cell receptor beta chains came from one sample sequenced in a study of OX40 agonist ivuxolimab in advanced cancers. Clones were sequenced by immunoSEQ multiplex PCR, and TCRdb holds only the in-frame ones, with some missing. The sample yields some 55,000 clones, approximately 93% seen once. The material was CD4+ or CD8+ T cells sorted from blood, obtained in a trial of the OX40 agonist ivuxolimab. The source of these receptors is an adult with an advanced solid tumor such as melanoma, head and neck, liver or kidney cancer.

The chain joins TRBV4-1 to TRBJ2-1; 9 bases match TRBD1. J was trimmed by 7 bases and V by 4 bases; bases with no gene match: 11. CDR1 is MGHRA, CDR2 YSYEKL, per germline. The CDR3 is 16 residues long. The CDR3 region is CASSRSPGTGSNEQFF. The CDR3 nucleotides read TGCGCCAGCAGCCGAAGTCCCGGGACAGGGAGTAATGAGCAGTTCTTC.

The chain carries TRBV4-2 and TRBJ1-5; D not certain. This CDR3 comprises 13 residues. With 0 bases removed from V and 7 bases from J, the gap between germline ends came to 7 bases. The germline V gene encodes CDR1 LGHNA and CDR2 YNFKEQ. CDR3 DNA: TGTGCCAGCAGCCAAGATCGTAGGCAGCCCCAGCATTTT. Translation: CASSQDRRQPQHF.

The chain links TRBV5-4 to TRBJ2-5; the D gene is possibly TRBD2 (6 bases). The J call may not be correct, given that the DNA end is closer to TRBJ2-7. CDR3 length: 14 amino acids. Germline-derived CDR1 and CDR2 are SGHNT and YYREEE (reference sequence). CDR3 bases: TGTGCCAGCAGCCGGGACTTAACACTTTACGAGCAGTACTTC. Protein product: CASSRDLTLYEQYF.

This chain's CDR3 is CASRERLNTEAFF. For the CDR3, the DNA is TGTGCCAGCAGGGAAAGATTGAACACTGAAGCTTTCTTT. The genes are TRBV25-1 and TRBJ1-1; no definite D call. V was clipped by 6 bases and J by 0 bases, with 8 bases between them. There are 13 residues in the CDR3. Germline CDR1 reads MGHDK; CDR2 reads SYGVNS.

This clone turned up a few times. The chain has TRBV13 and TRBJ2-5, with TRBD2 identical over 13 bases. Germline trimming cut 5 bases from V and 2 bases from J; bases unmatched to any gene: 5. The germline V gene encodes CDR1 PRHDT and CDR2 FYEKMQ (reference sequence). The CDR3 length is 16 residues. Here the CDR3 reads CASSRTSGSVQETQYF. In DNA form, the CDR3 reads TGTGCCAGCAGCCGGACTAGCGGGAGCGTTCAAGAGACCCAGTACTTC.

A single count supports this clone. The chain links TRBV5-6 to TRBJ2-2; 9 nucleotides align to TRBD2. The CDR3 runs 14 residues. Trimming removed 4 bases from V and 6 bases from J; junction bases left unmatched: 4. Germline-derived CDR1 and CDR2 are SGHDT and YYEEEE. In nucleotides, the CDR3 is TGTGCCAGCAGCCATGCGGGAGGGGCCGGGGAGCTGTTTTTT. This translates into CASSHAGGAGELFF.

Comment on this clone: One end of the junction varies from germline; a read error may be responsible. The V gene is TRBV5-4, the J gene TRBJ2-1; TRBD2 agrees at 9 bases. Germline V gene sequence: CDR1 SGHNT, CDR2 YYREEE (reference sequence). The CDR3 runs 14 residues. This CDR3 is CAGSPAGGYNEQFF. The CDR3 nucleotides are TGTGCCGGCAGCCCCGCGGGGGGGTACAATGAGCAGTTCTTC.

The chain combines TRBV5-1 with TRBJ2-3; 8 bases map to TRBD2. V lost 2 bases, J lost 4 bases, and 3 bases stayed unmatched. The germline V gene has CDR1 SGHRS and CDR2 YFSETQ. CDR3 length equals 14 residues. The CDR3 spells CASSFGRAADTQYF. The CDR3 nucleotides are TGCGCCAGCAGCTTCGGGAGGGCCGCAGATACGCAGTATTTT.

CDR3 coding DNA: TGTGCCAGCAGCCCGAGTTTAGGCAGGGGGAGTCACGAGCAGTACTTC. Protein: CASSPSLGRGSHEQYF. The V and J genes are TRBV4-2 and TRBJ2-7; TRBD1 matches at 7 bases. With 4 bases clipped from V and 5 bases from J, the junction kept 14 bases outside the gene matches. The CDR3 has 16 residues. CDR1 LGHNA and CDR2 YNFKEQ come from the germline V gene.

A single count supports this clone. The chain uses TRBV5-1 and TRBJ1-3; D might be TRBD1 (5 bases). The germline gives CDR1 SGHRS, CDR2 YFSETQ. The CDR3 covers 15 residues. V lost 5 bases, J lost 4 bases, and 16 bases lay in between. DNA of the CDR3: TGCGCCAGCAGACCATCAGGGACCTCAGGAAACACCATATATTTT. It translates to CASRPSGTSGNTIYF.

The chain is built from TRBV6-4 and TRBJ1-1, with D possibly matching TRBD1 (5 bases). The CDR3 loop spans 17 amino acids. Trimming shortened V by 4 bases and J by 3 bases, and 21 bases separated the two germline ends. Germline CDR1 reads MRHNA; CDR2 reads SNTAGT. CDR3 amino acids: CASSVDPTTAWDTEAFF. The DNA of the CDR3 is TGTGCCAGCAGTGTGGATCCTACGACAGCGTGGGACACTGAAGCTTTCTTT.

The chain recombines TRBV2 with TRBJ2-5; D not resolved. Germline V gene sequence: CDR1 SNHLY, CDR2 FYNNEI. This CDR3 comprises 14 residues. Deletions cut 2 bases from V and 4 bases from J, with 11 bases between. CDR3 bases: TGTGCCAGCAGTGAAATAACGGTTGGAGAGACCCAGTACTTC. Residues: CASSEITVGETQYF.

This clone appeared once. The gene calls are TRBV11-1 and TRBJ1-3; D is unclear. CDR3 length: 15 residues. CDR1 SGHAT and CDR2 FQDESV come from the germline V gene (reference sequence). The V and J ends lost 4 bases and 0 bases respectively, with 10 bases between them. The CDR3 coding sequence is TGTGCCAGCAGCTACGAGTTGAGCTCTGGAAACACCATATATTTT. Its translation: CASSYELSSGNTIYF.

The count of this clone is one. The chain carries TRBV13 and TRBJ2-2; D may be TRBD1 or TRBD2 (7 bases each). The ends were cut back, 5 bases at V and 5 bases at J, with 15 bases in the middle. Germline CDR1 reads PRHDT; CDR2 reads FYEKMQ (reference sequence). The CDR3 consists of 15 residues. DNA of the CDR3: TGTGCCAGCAGCCCCCAGGGGGGGTGGACCGGGGAGCTGTTTTTT. Protein: CASSPQGGWTGELFF.

The genes are TRBV5-5 and TRBJ2-1, with TRBD2 matching 7 bases. Germline values: CDR1 SGHKS, CDR2 YYEKEE (reference sequence). The CDR3 is made up of 13 amino acids. With V trimmed by 4 bases and J by 6 bases, 4 bases remained unmatched. The CDR3 DNA sequence: TGTGCCAGCAGCAGGGGACTACGCAATGAGCAGTTCTTC. Protein product: CASSRGLRNEQFF.

This chain uses TRBV19 with TRBJ2-7, with D perhaps TRBD1 (5 bases). V was clipped by 5 bases and J by 0 bases, with 11 bases between them. Germline values: CDR1 LNHDA, CDR2 SQIVND (reference sequence). This CDR3 spans 14 amino acids. The CDR3 reads CASSPDRVSYEQYF. CDR3 coding DNA: TGTGCCAGTAGTCCCGACAGAGTCTCCTACGAGCAGTACTTC.

V gene TRBV29-1 combines with J gene TRBJ2-7, with unresolved D. The V end lost 4 bases, the J end lost 0 bases, and 10 bases lay between the germline ends. The CDR3 sequence is 13 residues long. CDR1 and CDR2 from the germline V gene are SQVTM and ANQGSEA. The CDR3 protein is CSVVRPSSYEQYF. CDR3 nucleotides: TGCAGCGTTGTACGGCCGAGCTCCTACGAGCAGTACTTC.

This chain uses TRBV11-3 with TRBJ2-2, with 7 bases matching TRBD2. This CDR3 contains 16 residues. Germline CDR1 and CDR2: SGHNT and YENEEA. Trimming cost V 5 bases and J 1 base; bases outside gene matches: 7. The CDR3 bases are TGTGCCAGCAGCGAGCGAGCGGGACTGAACACCGGGGAGCTGTTTTTT. This translates into CASSERAGLNTGELFF.

This chain uses TRBV2 with TRBJ2-3; 11 bases fit TRBD2. The V segment lost 5 bases and the J segment 3 bases; nucleotides outside the gene matches: 4. CDR3 length: 15 residues. Germline CDR1 SNHLY, CDR2 FYNNEI. CDR3: CASSLAGGRTDTQYF. The CDR3 DNA reads TGTGCCAGCAGTTTAGCGGGGGGGCGGACAGATACGCAGTATTTT.

The chain joins TRBV6-5 to TRBJ1-1; TRBD1 is a possible D gene (5 bases). V dropped 3 bases and J dropped 5 bases, with 7 bases sitting between them. The CDR3 consists of 12 residues. From germline, CDR1 is MNHEY and CDR2 SVGAGI. The CDR3 bases are TGTGCCAGCAGTTATGGGGGAACTGAAGCTTTCTTT. It encodes CASSYGGTEAFF.

This clone was recorded once. The V call is TRBV19, the J call TRBJ1-1, with TRBD1 matching 7 bases. Germline V gene data show CDR1 as LNHDA and CDR2 as SQIVND (reference sequence). The CDR3 consists of 14 residues. J was trimmed by 5 bases and V by 6 bases; bases with no gene match: 9. CDR3 DNA sequence: TGTGCCAGTAGCTACAGGGGAGGAAGGACTGAAGCTTTCTTT. This sequence encodes CASSYRGGRTEAFF.

V gene TRBV19 combines with J gene TRBJ2-1; unclear D gene. Trimming cost V 5 bases and J 4 bases, with 15 bases left between them. Germline-derived CDR1 and CDR2 are LNHDA and SQIVND (reference sequence). This CDR3 is built from 15 residues. CDR3 loop: CASSSVGGRYNEQFF. The CDR3 DNA sequence: TGTGCCAGTAGTTCTGTGGGTGGCAGGTACAATGAGCAGTTCTTC.

The chain is built from TRBV28 and TRBJ2-2, with 10 bases lining up with TRBD1. The CDR3 has 14 amino acids. Trimming removed 8 bases from V and 7 bases from J; junction bases left unmatched: 7. Germline loops: CDR1 MDHEN, CDR2 SYDVKM. CDR3 residues: CASAGTGVIGELFF. The CDR3 DNA reads as TGTGCCAGCGCCGGGACAGGGGTTATCGGGGAGCTGTTTTTT.

The rearrangement uses TRBV5-1 and TRBJ1-1; D gene uncertain. This CDR3 has 13 amino acids. Germline-derived CDR1 and CDR2 are SGHRS and YFSETQ. V shed 7 bases and J shed 3 bases, with 13 bases lying between them. The CDR3 bases are TGCGCCAGCGCTACGGCGTGGGACACTGAAGCTTTCTTT. This encodes CASATAWDTEAFF.

V and J are TRBV28 and TRBJ2-7; 13 nucleotides align to TRBD2. The length of the CDR3 is 15 residues. The germline V gene has CDR1 MDHEN and CDR2 SYDVKM. The trim removed 4 bases at V and 5 bases at J, leaving 5 bases unmatched. The CDR3 region is CASSSPGLAGNEQYF. The DNA for the CDR3 is TGTGCCAGCAGTTCACCGGGACTAGCGGGGAACGAGCAGTACTTC. The full variable domain, its missing parts supplied by reference TRBV28 and TRBJ2-7, is DVKVTQSSRYLVKRTGEKVFLECVQDMDHENMFWYRQDPGLGLRLIYFSYDVKMKEKGDIPEGYSVSREKKERFSLILESASTNQTSMYLCASSSPGLAGNEQYFGPGTRLTVT.

The V call is TRBV7-9, the J call TRBJ2-7; perhaps D is TRBD1 or TRBD2 (6 bases each). The CDR3 runs to 16 residues. Germline V gene data show CDR1 as SEHNR and CDR2 as FQNEAQ (reference sequence). V was trimmed by 1 base and J by 1 base, leaving 14 bases between them. The CDR3 reads CASSLVGGTTSYEQYF. The CDR3 DNA is TGTGCCAGCAGCTTAGTTGGGGGGACAACATCCTACGAGCAGTACTTC.

Here the CDR3 reads CASSLIGSNYGYTF. In DNA form, the CDR3 reads TGTGCCAGCAGCTTGATCGGCAGTAACTATGGCTACACCTTC. The chain carries TRBV5-4 and TRBJ1-2; D call uncertain. The CDR3 extends over 14 amino acids. V lost 1 base to trimming and J lost 1 base, with 8 bases between them. Germline V gene data show CDR1 as SGHNT and CDR2 as YYREEE (reference sequence).